These 24 T cell receptor beta chains were all obtained from the same sample, sequenced in a study of cytomegalovirus exposure and HLA in healthy donors. Sequencing was performed with immunoSEQ multiplex PCR; in TCRdb, only in-frame clones are kept and a portion is missing. The sample contains hundreds of thousands of clones, approximately 80% of which appear only once. The sample was PBMCs. These receptor sequences come from a woman between 25 and 40 years old in good health and CMV-seropositive.

The chain uses TRBV11-3 and TRBJ2-2; 10 positions match TRBD2. The CDR3 loop spans 13 amino acids. Germline values: CDR1 SGHNT, CDR2 YENEEA. V dropped 7 bases and J dropped 8; count of bases not matched to a gene: 4. The CDR3 coding sequence is TGTGCCAGCACCTCTAGCGGGAGAGGGGAGCTGTTTTTT. It yields the protein CASTSSGRGELFF.

This chain connects TRBV5-1 to TRBJ2-5; perhaps TRBD2 as D (6 bases). Germline CDR1 is SGHRS and CDR2 is YFSETQ. With 4 bases removed from V and 1 base from J, the gap between germline ends came to 11 bases. This CDR3 contains 14 residues. CDR3 sequence (DNA): TGCGCCAGCAGCCACGGGACTCTCCAAGAGACCCAGTACTTC. Amino acid sequence: CASSHGTLQETQYF. The entire variable domain, with the rest obtained from reference TRBV5-1 and TRBJ2-5, is as follows: KAGVTQTPRYLIKTRGQQVTLSCSPISGHRSVSWYQQTPGQGLQFLFEYFSETQRNKGNFPGRFSGRQFSNSRSEMNVSTLELGDSALYLCASSHGTLQETQYFGPGTRLLVL.

This chain joins TRBV30 and TRBJ1-1, with D perhaps TRBD1 (5 bases). CDR1 and CDR2 (germline): GTSNPN, SVGIG (reference sequence). V was pared by 7 bases and J by 4 bases, with 16 bases between. The CDR3 loop spans 13 amino acids. The CDR3 loop is CASQAGGTTEAFF. The CDR3 DNA reads TGTGCCTCTCAGGCGGGCGGGACCACTGAAGCTTTCTTT.

The chain has TRBV5-1 and TRBJ2-1, with 10 bases matching TRBD1. Germline-derived CDR1 and CDR2 are SGHRS and YFSETQ. Trimming cost V 3 bases and J 7 bases; bases outside gene matches: 1. This CDR3 is built from 13 residues. This CDR3 reads CASSWTGGNEQFF. The DNA of the CDR3 is TGCGCCAGCAGCTGGACAGGGGGAAATGAGCAGTTCTTC.

The count of this clone is one. The chain carries TRBV11-2 and TRBJ2-5; 10 nucleotides line up with TRBD2. CDR1 is SGHAT, CDR2 FQNNGV, per germline. V was pared by 4 bases and J by 2 bases, with 10 bases of the junction left unmatched. The CDR3 consists of 17 residues. CDR3: CASSSISGLAEQETQYF. The CDR3 DNA is TGTGCCAGCAGCTCAATTTCAGGACTAGCGGAACAAGAGACCCAGTACTTC.

This chain joins TRBV4-3 and TRBJ2-1; D uncertain. Deletions cut 1 base from V and 9 bases from J, with 13 bases between. Germline CDR1 LGHNA, CDR2 YSLEER. The CDR3 sequence is 14 residues long. CDR3 protein: CASSQVLGFGEQFF. DNA of the CDR3: TGCGCCAGCAGCCAAGTACTTGGGTTCGGTGAGCAGTTCTTC.

The rearrangement joins TRBV9 to TRBJ2-7, with a weak D call TRBD2 (5 bases). The ends were cut back, 4 bases at V and 6 bases at J, with 11 bases in the middle. The CDR3 spans 12 residues. Germline V gene sequence: CDR1 SGDLS, CDR2 YYNGEE. The CDR3 DNA sequence: TGTGCCAGCAGCCCCCGGGATGGCGAGCAGTACTTC. Translation gives CASSPRDGEQYF.

The chain employs TRBV5-1 and TRBJ1-1, with 10 bases aligning to TRBD1. The CDR3 is 17 amino acids. The V segment lost 2 bases and the J segment 0 bases; nucleotides outside the gene matches: 7. Germline values: CDR1 SGHRS, CDR2 YFSETQ. The CDR3 region is CASSFGDRGRLNTEAFF. CDR3 DNA: TGCGCCAGCAGCTTCGGAGACAGGGGGCGTCTGAACACTGAAGCTTTCTTT.

In DNA, the CDR3 is TGTGCCAGGGGTGGGGGATACGGCACTGAAGCTTTCTTT. This sequence encodes CARGGGYGTEAFF. The V call is TRBV2, the J call TRBJ1-1; D is perhaps TRBD1 (5 bases). Germline V lookup: CDR1 SNHLY, CDR2 FYNNEI. The CDR3 loop spans 13 amino acids. V shed 9 bases and J shed 4 bases, with 15 bases lying between them.

This clone has just a few counts. This chain uses TRBV29-1 with TRBJ2-3, with D hard to call. Deletions cut 6 bases from V and 1 base from J, with 11 bases between. The CDR3 consists of 13 residues. CDR1 is SQVTM and CDR2 is ANQGSEA in the germline V gene. The CDR3 loop reads CSVDDGGTDTQYF. In nucleotides, the CDR3 is TGCAGCGTCGACGATGGGGGCACAGATACGCAGTATTTT.

J is TRBJ1-1 and V is TRBV2, with TRBD1 matching over 7 bases. Losses at the gene ends were 7 bases for V and 2 bases for J; bases not matched to a gene: 10. The CDR3 spans 15 residues. The V gene's germline CDR1 is SNHLY and CDR2 FYNNEI. Written as DNA, the CDR3 is TGTGCCAGCAAAACCGGGACAGCCTCTAACACTGAAGCTTTCTTT. Protein: CASKTGTASNTEAFF.

J is TRBJ1-1 and V is TRBV6-1, with a weak D call TRBD1 (5 bases). Trimming stripped 4 bases from V and 7 bases from J, with 19 bases between. Looked up from germline, CDR1 is MNHNS and CDR2 is SASEGT. The CDR3 has 15 amino acids. DNA for the CDR3: TGTGCCAGCAGTGCACTACAGGCTTGGGGGGGTGAAGCTTTCTTT. Its translation: CASSALQAWGGEAFF.

This chain uses TRBV2 with TRBJ2-7; D may be TRBD2 (5 bases). The germline CDR1 and CDR2 sequences are SNHLY and FYNNEI. The CDR3 contains 11 residues. V lost 4 bases and J 7 bases, leaving 8 bases between the germline ends. The CDR3 loop is CASSVTGEQYF. The CDR3, as DNA: TGTGCCAGCAGTGTTACGGGGGAGCAGTACTTC. The entire variable domain, with the rest obtained from reference TRBV2 and TRBJ2-7, is as follows: EPEVTQTPSHQVTQMGQEVILRCVPISNHLYFYWYRQILGQKVEFLVSFYNNEISEKSEIFDDQFSVERPDGSNFTLKIRSTKLEDSAMYFCASSVTGEQYFGPGTRLTVT.

V usage is TRBV5-1 and J usage is TRBJ2-1, with D tentatively TRBD2 (5 bases). Germline values: CDR1 SGHRS, CDR2 YFSETQ. This CDR3 contains 12 residues. The V and J ends lost 4 bases and 9 bases respectively, with 11 bases between them. The CDR3 DNA reads TGCGCCAGCAGCCACACTAGTTCTGAGCAGTTCTTC. This gives the protein CASSHTSSEQFF.

This clone was observed once. CDR3 in amino acids: CSVERTGELFF. CDR3 DNA: TGCAGCGTTGAGAGGACCGGGGAGCTGTTTTTT. The chain joins TRBV29-1 to TRBJ2-2; D uncertain. CDR3 size: 11 residues. V gave up 3 bases and J gave up 5 bases, with 4 bases separating them. Germline assignment: CDR1 SQVTM and CDR2 ANQGSEA.

The rearrangement uses TRBV10-3 and TRBJ2-7; D could derive from TRBD1 or TRBD2 (6 bases each). CDR3 length equals 12 residues. Per the germline V gene, CDR1 is ENHRY and CDR2 is SYGVKD. CDR3 nucleotide sequence: TGTGCGACAGGAGGGAGCAGCAACGAGCAGTACTTC. Translation: CATGGSSNEQYF.

The CDR3 nucleotides read TGTGCCAGCAGCTACAGGACAGGGACCTACGAGCAGTACTTC. Protein product: CASSYRTGTYEQYF. The gene calls are TRBV7-9 and TRBJ2-7; TRBD1 agrees at 8 bases. In germline, CDR1 is SEHNR, CDR2 FQNEAQ (reference sequence). The CDR3 is 14 residues long. The V and J ends lost 4 bases and 2 bases, in that order; junction bases with no gene match: 4.

V usage is TRBV9 and J usage is TRBJ1-2; 8 bases map to TRBD1. Germline V gene lookup returns CDR1 SGDLS and CDR2 YYNGEE. J lost 6 bases, V lost 3 bases, and 10 bases had no gene match. The CDR3 totals 15 residues. CDR3 bases: TGTGCCAGCAGCGCGAGACAGGGGAAGGGGGATGGCTACACCTTC. Translation: CASSARQGKGDGYTF.

The chain carries TRBV9 and TRBJ1-4; 8 nucleotides align to TRBD1. In germline, CDR1 is SGDLS, CDR2 YYNGEE. J lost 7 bases, V lost 4 bases, and 12 bases had no gene match. This CDR3 contains 16 residues. CDR3: CASSNNPGQEGEKLFF. The CDR3 region has the DNA TGTGCCAGCAGCAACAACCCGGGACAGGAGGGTGAAAAACTGTTTTTT. Filled out from reference TRBV9 and TRBJ1-4, the complete variable domain reads DSGVTQTPKHLITATGQRVTLRCSPRSGDLSVYWYQQSLDQGLQFLIQYYNGEERAKGNILERFSAQQFPDLHSELNLSSLELGDSALYFCASSNNPGQEGEKLFFGSGTQLSVL.

The CDR3 reads CASSRLAGGYNEQFF. In DNA form, the CDR3 reads TGTGCCAGCAGCCGTCTAGCGGGGGGTTACAATGAGCAGTTCTTC. The chain is built from TRBV11-2 and TRBJ2-1, with 11 bases matching TRBD2. J gave up 4 bases and V 5 bases, and 4 bases lay outside the gene matches. CDR1 is SGHAT, CDR2 FQNNGV, per germline. The CDR3 is 15 residues long.

This clone has a single count. The chain has TRBV28 and TRBJ2-1; D might be TRBD1 (5 bases). V lost 3 bases to trimming and J lost 6 bases, with 9 bases between them. CDR3 length: 13 residues. Per the germline V gene, CDR1 is MDHEN and CDR2 is SYDVKM. The CDR3 reads CASSLGLSNEQFF. In nucleotides, the CDR3 is TGTGCCAGCAGTTTGGGGCTAAGCAATGAGCAGTTCTTC.

The chain carries TRBV9 and TRBJ2-2; D is unresolved. Per germline, CDR1 SGDLS and CDR2 YYNGEE. The CDR3 is made up of 11 amino acids. Trimming pared 3 bases from V and 5 bases from J, leaving 2 bases between. CDR3 sequence: CASSETGELFF. The CDR3 nucleotides read TGTGCCAGCAGCGAAACCGGGGAGCTGTTTTTT.

This sequence joins TRBV11-2 and TRBJ2-5; 15 bases agree with TRBD2. The germline V gene encodes CDR1 SGHAT and CDR2 FQNNGV. The J segment lost 3 bases and the V segment lost 5 bases, leaving 7 bases of the junction unmatched. This CDR3 has 17 amino acids. For the CDR3, the DNA is TGTGCCAGCAGCCCAGGGACTAGCGGGAGGAGGGAAGAGACCCAGTACTTC. Encoded protein: CASSPGTSGRREETQYF.

This sequence joins TRBV28 and TRBJ2-7; tentatively, D is TRBD1 (5 bases). Germline CDR1 and CDR2: MDHEN and SYDVKM. The CDR3 consists of 14 residues. Trimming removed 7 bases at V and 3 bases at J, with 16 bases between. The CDR3 loop is CASTQGGSNYEQYF. The CDR3 DNA is TGTGCCAGCACCCAGGGTGGGTCTAACTACGAGCAGTACTTC.